This paragraph covers one T cell receptor (beta chain) sequence. Its antigen is undetermined. Assay used: immunoSEQ multiplex PCR; TCRdb lists only in-frame clones, some missing. This table holds around 550,000 clones, about 95% found once. Naive-designated CD8 cells lacked CD45RO, were positively enriched for CCR7, and omitted terminally differentiated effector memory CD45RA+ cells. The data derive from a study of shared clonotypes between healthy human individuals. Study-level points and caveats: A limitation of the genetic and exposure-history diversity represented arose from few donors.

Sequenced sample: naive CD8+ T cells sorted from blood. The clonotype was recovered from a young woman in good health.

The CDR3: CASSQAEGRRNEKLFF. CDR3 coding DNA: TGCGCCAGCAGCCAAGCCGAGGGCAGAAGAAATGAAAAACTGTTTTTT. The chain couples TRBV5-1 to TRBJ1-4; D unresolved. The V end lost 4 bases, the J end lost 5 bases, and 18 bases lay between the germline ends. The CDR3 is 16 amino acids. CDR1 SGHRS and CDR2 YFSETQ come from the germline V gene.